The 23 T cell receptor beta chains below were found in one sample sequenced in a study of blood T cell repertoires in COVID-19. The table came from immunoSEQ multiplex PCR; TCRdb's copy has only in-frame clones and leaves some out. The repertoire includes 70,000 or so clones, 76% of them detected once, and about 15% sits in the top ten. The sequenced material came from peripheral blood. These receptors came from a man aged 55 to 70 with COVID-19, enrolled during active disease.

CDR3 amino acids: CASSSAGADTQYF. In nucleotides, the CDR3 is TGTGCCAGCAGCTCAGCGGGAGCAGATACGCAGTATTTT. The chain links TRBV14 to TRBJ2-3; 8 positions agree with TRBD2. The V segment lost 5 bases and the J segment 4 bases; nucleotides outside the gene matches: 2. CDR1 SGHDN and CDR2 FVKESK come from the germline V gene. The CDR3 totals 13 residues.

This clone appeared once. The chain employs TRBV30 and TRBJ2-3; 11 nucleotides line up with TRBD2. V shed 3 bases, J shed 5 bases, and the junction held 7 bases outside the gene matches. The CDR3 covers 15 residues. The V gene's germline CDR1 is GTSNPN and CDR2 SVGIG (reference sequence). CDR3: CAWRKLAGARDTQYF. For the CDR3, the DNA is TGTGCCTGGAGGAAACTAGCGGGAGCCAGAGATACGCAGTATTTT.

This chain links TRBV7-2 with TRBJ1-3; the match to TRBD1 covers 7 bases. Germline CDR1 is SGHTA and CDR2 is FQGNSA. The ends lost 5 bases at V and 3 bases at J; junction bases unmatched: 7. The CDR3 is made up of 15 amino acids. In DNA, the CDR3 is TGTGCCAGCAGCACCTACAGGGGCAGTGGAAACACCATATATTTT. This translates into CASSTYRGSGNTIYF.

V is TRBV28 and J is TRBJ2-2; 10 positions match TRBD1. Losses at the gene ends were 6 bases for V and 7 bases for J; bases not matched to a gene: 8. This CDR3 contains 15 residues. Germline V lookup: CDR1 MDHEN, CDR2 SYDVKM. CDR3 nucleotides: TGTGCCAGCAGGCGACAGGGGGCGACAAGCGGGGAGCTGTTTTTT. Encoded protein: CASRRQGATSGELFF. Combining the CDR3 with reference TRBV28 and TRBJ2-2 gives the whole variable domain DVKVTQSSRYLVKRTGEKVFLECVQDMDHENMFWYRQDPGLGLRLIYFSYDVKMKEKGDIPEGYSVSREKKERFSLILESASTNQTSMYLCASRRQGATSGELFFGEGSRLTVL.

V gene TRBV12-5 combines with J gene TRBJ2-3; TRBD1 might be the D (5 bases). Germline CDR1 LGHNT, CDR2 FRNRAP. This CDR3 region has 14 residues. The ends were cut back, 4 bases at V and 4 bases at J, with 12 bases in the middle. The CDR3 here is CASGSTAFADTQYF. CDR3 nucleotides: TGTGCTAGTGGTTCGACAGCGTTCGCAGATACGCAGTATTTT.

The chain carries TRBV14 and TRBJ2-7, with D possibly matching TRBD2 (7 bases). CDR1 and CDR2 from the germline V gene are SGHDN and FVKESK. This CDR3 has 12 amino acids. Trimming took off 7 bases at V and 9 bases at J, with 16 bases between the two ends. As DNA, the CDR3 is TGTGCCAGCAAATCAGGGGCTAGCGGGCAGTACTTC. Translating gives CASKSGASGQYF.

The gene calls are TRBV6-6 and TRBJ2-7; 8 nucleotides line up with TRBD1. J gave up 9 bases and V 7 bases, and 11 bases lay outside the gene matches. CDR3 length: 13 amino acids. Germline loops: CDR1 MNHNY, CDR2 SVGAGI (reference sequence). In nucleotides, the CDR3 is TGTGCCAGCAAACGGGACAGGTCCCCCGGGCAGTACTTC. Translating it yields CASKRDRSPGQYF.

The CDR3: CASSDRDSTDTQYF. CDR3 bases: TGTGCCAGCAGCGACCGGGACTCAACTGATACGCAGTATTTT. V and J are TRBV4-2 and TRBJ2-3, with a possible D match to TRBD2 (6 bases). Germline values: CDR1 LGHNA, CDR2 YNFKEQ. The CDR3 contains 14 residues. V shed 5 bases and J shed 6 bases, with 15 bases lying between them.

The V gene is TRBV24-1, the J gene TRBJ2-2; perhaps TRBD2 as D (5 bases). The CDR3 spans 15 residues. Trimming removed 3 bases at V and 6 bases at J, with 13 bases between. Germline V gene sequence: CDR1 KGHDR, CDR2 SFDVKD. CDR3 loop: CATSDGIGAAGELFF. For the CDR3, the DNA is TGTGCCACCAGTGATGGAATAGGAGCGGCCGGGGAGCTGTTTTTT.

The chain joins TRBV3-1 (or the pseudogene TRBV3-2) to TRBJ2-3; TRBD2 agrees at 14 bases. Looked up from germline, CDR1 is LGHDT and CDR2 is YNNKEL (reference sequence). CDR3 length: 16 amino acids. The V segment lost 4 bases and the J segment 9 bases; nucleotides outside the gene matches: 9. CDR3 protein: CASSPGLAGARYTQYF. CDR3 in DNA: TGTGCCAGCAGCCCGGGACTAGCGGGGGCCCGGTACACGCAGTATTTT.

The rearrangement links TRBV5-4 to TRBJ2-5, with D maybe TRBD2 (5 bases). The CDR3 totals 14 residues. The V and J ends lost 0 bases and 5 bases respectively, with 11 bases between them. Per the germline V gene, CDR1 is SGHNT and CDR2 is YYREEE (reference sequence). DNA of the CDR3: TGTGCCAGCAGCTTGGGCCAGAGGGTGGAGACCCAGTACTTC. Protein sequence: CASSLGQRVETQYF.

The chain combines TRBV19 with TRBJ2-5, with 7 nucleotides matching TRBD1. The trim removed 7 bases at V and 5 bases at J, leaving 4 bases unmatched. Germline lookup yields CDR1 LNHDA and CDR2 SQIVND (reference sequence). This CDR3 comprises 12 residues. The CDR3 spells CASKATGETQYF. The CDR3 DNA reads TGTGCCAGTAAGGCGACAGGGGAGACCCAGTACTTC.

A word on this clone: Other nucleotide sequences in the sample specify the same CDR3. The DNA of the CDR3 is TGTGCCTGGAGTAGAACTAGCACAGATACGCAGTATTTT. Translated, it gives CAWSRTSTDTQYF. V and J are TRBV30 and TRBJ2-3, with D unclear. Germline V gene sequence: CDR1 GTSNPN, CDR2 SVGIG (reference sequence). There are 13 residues in the CDR3. Trimming stripped 2 bases from V and 0 bases from J, with 6 bases between.

V is TRBV5-1 and J is TRBJ1-1, with unresolved D. With 1 base removed from V and 0 bases from J, the gap between germline ends came to 7 bases. The germline V gene has CDR1 SGHRS and CDR2 YFSETQ. This CDR3 has 14 amino acids. The CDR3 loop reads CASSLYSLNTEAFF. The CDR3 region has the DNA TGCGCCAGCAGCTTGTACAGTCTGAACACTGAAGCTTTCTTT.

V is TRBV5-1 and J is TRBJ1-2; tentatively, D is TRBD1 (5 bases). Trimming pared 4 bases from V and 6 bases from J, leaving 10 bases between. Per germline, CDR1 SGHRS and CDR2 YFSETQ. The CDR3 runs 12 residues. CDR3: CASSTTEDGYTF. The CDR3 DNA reads TGCGCCAGCAGCACGACAGAAGATGGCTACACCTTC.

This clone has only a few counts. This sequence joins TRBV30 and TRBJ2-1; the D gene is possibly TRBD2 (5 bases). From germline, CDR1 is GTSNPN and CDR2 SVGIG (reference sequence). Trimming pared 0 bases from V and 5 bases from J, leaving 8 bases between. The CDR3 has 13 amino acids. The CDR3 DNA reads TGTGCCTGGAGTGTAGGAGGCAACAATGAGCAGTTCTTC. Its protein product is CAWSVGGNNEQFF. The full variable domain, its missing parts supplied by reference TRBV30 and TRBJ2-1, is SQTIHQWPATLVQPVGSPLSLECTVEGTSNPNLYWYRQAAGRGLQLLFYSVGIGQISSEVPQNLSASRPQDRQFILSSKKLLLSDSGFYLCAWSVGGNNEQFFGPGTRLTVL.

V is TRBV19 and J is TRBJ2-7, with 10 positions matching TRBD2. Germline V CDR1 and CDR2: LNHDA, SQIVND (reference sequence). The junction had 7 bases not matched to a gene; V was cut back by 10 bases and J by 4 bases. This CDR3 spans 13 amino acids. The CDR3 loop is CATASGSSYEQYF. Here the CDR3 DNA reads TGTGCCACCGCTAGCGGGAGTTCTTACGAGCAGTACTTC.

DNA for the CDR3: TGCGCCAGCAGCTTGTTTGAGAGGGAGACCCAGTACTTC. This sequence encodes CASSLFERETQYF. The V and J genes are TRBV5-1 and TRBJ2-5; D uncertain. Looked up from germline, CDR1 is SGHRS and CDR2 is YFSETQ. CDR3 length: 13 residues. The germline V and J ends were trimmed by 1 base and 5 bases, with 9 bases remaining between them.

Only one count was recorded for this clone. The chain carries TRBV2 and TRBJ2-1; 8 bases agree with TRBD2. With 7 bases clipped from V and 6 bases from J, the junction kept 14 bases outside the gene matches. This CDR3 spans 16 amino acids. Germline V lookup: CDR1 SNHLY, CDR2 FYNNEI. CDR3 sequence: CASNPPSGRGFNEQFF. The CDR3 DNA sequence: TGTGCCAGCAACCCACCAAGCGGGAGAGGGTTCAATGAGCAGTTCTTC.

This chain links TRBV30 with TRBJ1-4, with 9 bases identical to TRBD1. The CDR3 loop spans 16 amino acids. J gave up 6 bases and V 1 base, and 9 bases lay outside the gene matches. Germline V lookup: CDR1 GTSNPN, CDR2 SVGIG (reference sequence). The CDR3 reads CAWSGPRGQGHEKLFF. CDR3 sequence (DNA): TGTGCCTGGAGTGGCCCAAGGGGACAGGGTCATGAAAAACTGTTTTTT. The whole variable domain, filled in from reference TRBV30 and TRBJ1-4, reads SQTIHQWPATLVQPVGSPLSLECTVEGTSNPNLYWYRQAAGRGLQLLFYSVGIGQISSEVPQNLSASRPQDRQFILSSKKLLLSDSGFYLCAWSGPRGQGHEKLFFGSGTQLSVL.

The chain recombines TRBV3-1 (or the pseudogene TRBV3-2) with TRBJ2-5, with 8 bases identical to TRBD2. Germline trimming cut 3 bases from V and 5 bases from J; bases unmatched to any gene: 8. This CDR3 has 15 residues. Per germline, CDR1 LGHDT and CDR2 YNNKEL (reference sequence). CDR3 loop: CASSHYFSGEETQYF. DNA for the CDR3: TGTGCCAGCAGCCACTACTTTAGCGGGGAGGAGACCCAGTACTTC.

The rearrangement joins TRBV7-9 to TRBJ2-5, with D perhaps TRBD1 (6 bases). Trimming took off 1 base at V and 5 bases at J, with 14 bases between the two ends. Germline V lookup: CDR1 SEHNR, CDR2 FQNEAQ (reference sequence). The length of the CDR3 is 15 residues. The CDR3 DNA follows: TGTGCCAGCAGCTTAGGGGTGGGGGCCTGGGAGACCCAGTACTTC. Amino acid sequence: CASSLGVGAWETQYF.

The rearrangement joins TRBV30 to TRBJ1-5; tentatively, D is TRBD1 (6 bases). Germline CDR1 and CDR2: GTSNPN and SVGIG (reference sequence). There are 13 residues in the CDR3. The ends were cut back, 2 bases at V and 5 bases at J, with 10 bases in the middle. CDR3 in DNA: TGTGCCTGGAGTACACAGGGAGATCAGCCCCAGCATTTT. As protein: CAWSTQGDQPQHF.